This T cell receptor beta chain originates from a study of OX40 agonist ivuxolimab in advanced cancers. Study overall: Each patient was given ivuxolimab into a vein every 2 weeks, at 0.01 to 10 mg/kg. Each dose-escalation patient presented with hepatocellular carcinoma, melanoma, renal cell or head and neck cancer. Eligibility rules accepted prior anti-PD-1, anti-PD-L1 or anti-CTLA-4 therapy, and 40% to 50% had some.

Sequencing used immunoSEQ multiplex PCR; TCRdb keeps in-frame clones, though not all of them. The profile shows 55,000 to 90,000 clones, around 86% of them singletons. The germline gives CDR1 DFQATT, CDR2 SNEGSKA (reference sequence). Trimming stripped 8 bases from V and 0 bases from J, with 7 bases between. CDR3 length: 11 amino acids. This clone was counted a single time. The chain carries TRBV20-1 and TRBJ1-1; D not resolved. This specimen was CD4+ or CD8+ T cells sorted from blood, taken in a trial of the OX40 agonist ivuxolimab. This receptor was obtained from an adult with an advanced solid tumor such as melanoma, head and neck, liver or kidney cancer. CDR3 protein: CSLFLNTEAFF. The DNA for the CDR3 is TGCAGTCTGTTCTTGAACACTGAAGCTTTCTTT.